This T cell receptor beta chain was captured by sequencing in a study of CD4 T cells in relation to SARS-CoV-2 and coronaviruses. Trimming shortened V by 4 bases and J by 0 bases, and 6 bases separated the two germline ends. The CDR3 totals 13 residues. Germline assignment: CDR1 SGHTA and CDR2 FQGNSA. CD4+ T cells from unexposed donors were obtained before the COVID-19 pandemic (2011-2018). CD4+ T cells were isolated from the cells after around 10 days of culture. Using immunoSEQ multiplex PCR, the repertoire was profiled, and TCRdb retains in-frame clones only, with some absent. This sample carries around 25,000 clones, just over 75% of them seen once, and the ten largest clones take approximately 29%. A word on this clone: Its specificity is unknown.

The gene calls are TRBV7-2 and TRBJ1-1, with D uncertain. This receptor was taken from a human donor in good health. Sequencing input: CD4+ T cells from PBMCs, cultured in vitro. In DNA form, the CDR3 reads TGTGCCAGCAGCTGGAAGCTGAACACTGAAGCTTTCTTT. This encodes CASSWKLNTEAFF. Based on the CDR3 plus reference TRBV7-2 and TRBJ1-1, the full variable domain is GAGVSQSPSNKVTEKGKDVELRCDPISGHTALYWYRQSLGQGLEFLIYFQGNSAPDKSGLPSDRFSAERTGGSVSTLTIQRTQQEDSAVYLCASSWKLNTEAFFGQGTRLTVV.